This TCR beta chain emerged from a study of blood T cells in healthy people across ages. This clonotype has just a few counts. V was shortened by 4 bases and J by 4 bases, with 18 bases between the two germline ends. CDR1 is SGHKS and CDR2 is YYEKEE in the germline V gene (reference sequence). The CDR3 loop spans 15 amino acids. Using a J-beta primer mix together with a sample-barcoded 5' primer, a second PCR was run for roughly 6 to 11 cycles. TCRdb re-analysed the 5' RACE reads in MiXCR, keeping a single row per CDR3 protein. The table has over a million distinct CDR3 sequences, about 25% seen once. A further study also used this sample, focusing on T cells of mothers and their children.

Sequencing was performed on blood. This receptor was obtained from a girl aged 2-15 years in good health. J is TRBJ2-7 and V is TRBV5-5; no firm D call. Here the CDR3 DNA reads TGTGCCAGCAGCCTCCCCCGCCAGGCCAGGTACGAGCAGTACTTC. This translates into CASSLPRQARYEQYF.